These 21 T cell receptor beta chains were all obtained from the same sample, sequenced in a study. TCRdb re-analysed the 5' RACE reads in MiXCR, keeping a single row per CDR3 protein. The sample holds tens of thousands of distinct CDR3 sequences, 25% to 30% seen once. Sequenced: tumor-infiltrating memory CD4+ T cells sorted from the breast tumor. Subset denoted: memory CD4+ T cells, CD4+CD45RO+CD25-. The receptor set was obtained from a female donor with breast cancer.

This clonotype came up a few times. The chain recombines TRBV7-9 with TRBJ2-1, with D maybe TRBD2 (5 bases). From germline, CDR1 is SEHNR and CDR2 FQNEAQ (reference sequence). The CDR3 consists of 13 residues. Trimming removed 5 bases at V and 15 bases at J, with 20 bases between. CDR3 region: CASSDLESGVRFF. The CDR3 DNA follows: TGTGCCAGCAGCGACCTTGAAAGCGGAGTCCGGTTCTTC.

The J gene is TRBJ1-2, the V gene TRBV28; D is uncertain. V lost 6 bases to trimming and J lost 8 bases, with 16 bases between them. Germline V gene data show CDR1 as MDHEN and CDR2 as SYDVKM. This CDR3 contains 13 residues. The CDR3 DNA follows: TGTGCCAGCAGCCATACTGGTTGGAGCGGCTACACCTTC. It is translated as CASSHTGWSGYTF.

The rearrangement links TRBV6-6 to TRBJ2-5, with D possibly being TRBD1 (5 bases). V shed 6 bases and J shed 2 bases, with 7 bases lying between them. The CDR3 has 12 amino acids. The germline V gene encodes CDR1 MNHNY and CDR2 SVGAGI (reference sequence). The CDR3 nucleotides are TGTGCCAGCAGACGACAGCAAGAGACCCAGTACTTC. This encodes CASRRQQETQYF.

Turning to this clonotype: The junction does not match germline at one end; this may be a read error. This chain joins TRBV24-1 and TRBJ2-1; 10 bases align to TRBD1. The length of the CDR3 is 17 residues. The germline gives CDR1 KGHDR, CDR2 SFDVKD. DNA for the CDR3: TGTGCCACCAGTGCCAGACAGGGGGCTAAGACCTACAATGAGCAGTGCTTC. This translates into CATSARQGAKTYNEQCF.

This chain links TRBV30 with TRBJ2-5, with TRBD2 identical over 12 bases. With 5 bases clipped from V and 5 bases from J, the junction kept 3 bases outside the gene matches. This CDR3 contains 13 residues. Germline V gene sequence: CDR1 GTSNPN, CDR2 SVGIG (reference sequence). The CDR3 here is CAWCLAGGETQYF. For the CDR3, the DNA is TGTGCCTGGTGTCTAGCGGGAGGGGAGACCCAGTACTTC. Full variable domain (rest looked up from reference TRBV30 and TRBJ2-5): SQTIHQWPATLVQPVGSPLSLECTVEGTSNPNLYWYRQAAGRGLQLLFYSVGIGQISSEVPQNLSASRPQDRQFILSSKKLLLSDSGFYLCAWCLAGGETQYFGPGTRLLVL.

The rearrangement uses TRBV5-4 and TRBJ2-5; perhaps TRBD1 as D (6 bases). V lost 0 bases and J lost 5, with 11 bases in between. The CDR3 sequence is 14 residues long. Per the germline V gene, CDR1 is SGHNT and CDR2 is YYREEE (reference sequence). For the CDR3, the DNA is TGTGCCAGCAGCTTGGGAGGACAGCTGGAGACCCAGTACTTC. Its protein product is CASSLGGQLETQYF.

The chain is built from TRBV5-1 and TRBJ2-3; 11 positions match TRBD1. Losses at the gene ends were 4 bases for V and 5 bases for J; bases not matched to a gene: 6. The germline CDR1 and CDR2 sequences are SGHRS and YFSETQ. The CDR3 runs to 15 residues. The DNA for the CDR3 is TGCGCCAGCAGCAAGGGACAGGGGGTAGGAGATACGCAGTATTTT. Amino acids: CASSKGQGVGDTQYF.

This clonotype has a handful of counts. This chain connects TRBV20-1 to TRBJ1-1; D gene unclear. CDR1 is DFQATT, CDR2 SNEGSKA, per germline (reference sequence). Trimming shortened V by 6 bases and J by 0 bases, and 11 bases separated the two germline ends. This CDR3 comprises 13 residues. As DNA, the CDR3 is TGCAGTGCACAAGGAGTACTGAACACTGAAGCTTTCTTT. The encoded protein is CSAQGVLNTEAFF.

The sample holds many counts of this clonotype. The V gene is TRBV20-1, the J gene TRBJ2-3, with no clear D. This CDR3 is 13 amino acids long. V dropped 8 bases and J dropped 4 bases, with 16 bases sitting between them. Germline V gives CDR1 DFQATT, CDR2 SNEGSKA (reference sequence). In nucleotides, the CDR3 is TGCAGTTGGGTGTCAGAAATAGCAGATACGCAGTATTTT. This sequence encodes CSWVSEIADTQYF.

The rearrangement uses TRBV6-1 and TRBJ1-5, with D hard to call. The CDR3 covers 14 residues. V was cut by 2 bases and J by 6 bases, with 11 bases left in between. Germline V gives CDR1 MNHNS, CDR2 SASEGT. The CDR3 here is CASSEQSSGQPQHF. DNA for the CDR3: TGTGCCAGCAGTGAACAAAGCTCCGGTCAGCCCCAGCATTTT.

The chain recombines TRBV7-3 with TRBJ2-1, with 7 positions matching TRBD1. V lost 5 bases, J lost 3 bases, and 7 bases stayed unmatched. This CDR3 region has 15 residues. Germline V gene sequence: CDR1 SGHTA, CDR2 FQGTGA. The CDR3 loop reads CASSRTRDSYNEQFF. In DNA, the CDR3 is TGTGCCAGCAGCCGGACCCGGGACAGCTACAATGAGCAGTTCTTC.

This clonotype was counted only a few times. The chain employs TRBV20-1 and TRBJ1-2; the D gene is possibly TRBD1 (6 bases). The CDR3 is made up of 11 amino acids. V was clipped by 8 bases and J by 3 bases, with 10 bases between them. Germline V gene data show CDR1 as DFQATT and CDR2 as SNEGSKA (reference sequence). This chain's CDR3 is CSYRDDYGYTF. The CDR3 bases are TGCAGTTACAGGGATGACTATGGCTACACCTTC.

CDR3 DNA sequence: TGTGCCAGCAGACCAGGGGTCTCGAGGGGCACTGAAGCTTTCTTT. Protein: CASRPGVSRGTEAFF. The V gene is TRBV5-4, the J gene TRBJ1-1, with a tentative D call TRBD1 (6 bases). Germline V gene data show CDR1 as SGHNT and CDR2 as YYREEE (reference sequence). Trimming cost V 5 bases and J 4 bases, with 18 bases left between them. CDR3 size: 15 residues.

The V call is TRBV2, the J call TRBJ2-1, with D unclear. In germline, CDR1 is SNHLY, CDR2 FYNNEI. The CDR3 has 13 residues. V lost 4 bases to trimming and J lost 7 bases, with 11 bases between them. The CDR3 here is CASSASLVNEQFF. CDR3 sequence (DNA): TGTGCCAGCAGTGCCTCCCTAGTGAATGAGCAGTTCTTC.

The chain is built from TRBV11-1 and TRBJ2-7, with D possibly matching TRBD1 (6 bases). Germline V gene sequence: CDR1 SGHAT, CDR2 FQDESV (reference sequence). Trimming took off 8 bases at V and 2 bases at J, with 16 bases between the two ends. This CDR3 is built from 14 residues. The CDR3 reads CASFPRDKTYEQYF. The CDR3 nucleotides are TGTGCCAGCTTCCCGAGGGACAAAACCTACGAGCAGTACTTC.

The chain couples TRBV5-1 to TRBJ2-3; 9 positions agree with TRBD2. The CDR3 contains 17 residues. Germline V gene lookup returns CDR1 SGHRS and CDR2 YFSETQ. The ends lost 4 bases at V and 4 bases at J; junction bases unmatched: 13. CDR3 region: CASSLAVAGDGADTQYF. In DNA form, the CDR3 reads TGCGCCAGCAGCCTCGCGGTAGCGGGAGATGGTGCAGATACGCAGTATTTT.

The chain carries TRBV6-1 and TRBJ1-6, with D tentatively TRBD1 (6 bases). Germline CDR1 MNHNS, CDR2 SASEGT. The CDR3 totals 14 residues. V was clipped by 7 bases and J by 9 bases, with 16 bases between them. CDR3 region: CASIAAGHLSPLHF. In nucleotides, the CDR3 is TGTGCCAGCATCGCCGCGGGACACCTTTCACCCCTCCACTTT.

Sample share makes this clonotype medium-sized. The gene calls are TRBV5-1 and TRBJ1-1, with D unclear. The germline gives CDR1 SGHRS, CDR2 YFSETQ. The CDR3 totals 14 residues. With 3 bases removed from V and 1 base from J, the gap between germline ends came to 10 bases. CDR3 bases: TGCGCCAGCAGCTCGACCCAGCAGAACACTGAAGCTTTCTTT. Residues: CASSSTQQNTEAFF.

The rearrangement uses TRBV7-9 and TRBJ2-7; no clear D. CDR1 is SEHNR, CDR2 FQNEAQ, per germline (reference sequence). The CDR3 covers 15 residues. V shed 2 bases and J shed 5 bases, with 16 bases lying between them. CDR3 sequence (DNA): TGTGCCAGCAGCTTACCTGGGTGGGGAAAGGACGAGCAGTACTTC. Amino acids: CASSLPGWGKDEQYF.

The J gene is TRBJ2-5, the V gene TRBV29-1; D might be TRBD1 (6 bases). Germline assignment: CDR1 SQVTM and CDR2 ANQGSEA. The length of the CDR3 is 13 residues. Trimming cost V 4 bases and J 5 bases, with 14 bases left between them. Written as DNA, the CDR3 is TGCAGCGTTGTTACAGGGCGGTGGGAGACCCAGTACTTC. This encodes CSVVTGRWETQYF.

The V call is TRBV7-3, the J call TRBJ1-6; D is undetermined. V shed 1 base and J shed 7 bases, with 5 bases lying between them. The germline gives CDR1 SGHTA, CDR2 FQGTGA. This CDR3 comprises 13 residues. The CDR3 here is CASSLNQNSPLHF. CDR3 in DNA: TGTGCCAGCAGCTTAAATCAGAATTCACCCCTCCACTTT.